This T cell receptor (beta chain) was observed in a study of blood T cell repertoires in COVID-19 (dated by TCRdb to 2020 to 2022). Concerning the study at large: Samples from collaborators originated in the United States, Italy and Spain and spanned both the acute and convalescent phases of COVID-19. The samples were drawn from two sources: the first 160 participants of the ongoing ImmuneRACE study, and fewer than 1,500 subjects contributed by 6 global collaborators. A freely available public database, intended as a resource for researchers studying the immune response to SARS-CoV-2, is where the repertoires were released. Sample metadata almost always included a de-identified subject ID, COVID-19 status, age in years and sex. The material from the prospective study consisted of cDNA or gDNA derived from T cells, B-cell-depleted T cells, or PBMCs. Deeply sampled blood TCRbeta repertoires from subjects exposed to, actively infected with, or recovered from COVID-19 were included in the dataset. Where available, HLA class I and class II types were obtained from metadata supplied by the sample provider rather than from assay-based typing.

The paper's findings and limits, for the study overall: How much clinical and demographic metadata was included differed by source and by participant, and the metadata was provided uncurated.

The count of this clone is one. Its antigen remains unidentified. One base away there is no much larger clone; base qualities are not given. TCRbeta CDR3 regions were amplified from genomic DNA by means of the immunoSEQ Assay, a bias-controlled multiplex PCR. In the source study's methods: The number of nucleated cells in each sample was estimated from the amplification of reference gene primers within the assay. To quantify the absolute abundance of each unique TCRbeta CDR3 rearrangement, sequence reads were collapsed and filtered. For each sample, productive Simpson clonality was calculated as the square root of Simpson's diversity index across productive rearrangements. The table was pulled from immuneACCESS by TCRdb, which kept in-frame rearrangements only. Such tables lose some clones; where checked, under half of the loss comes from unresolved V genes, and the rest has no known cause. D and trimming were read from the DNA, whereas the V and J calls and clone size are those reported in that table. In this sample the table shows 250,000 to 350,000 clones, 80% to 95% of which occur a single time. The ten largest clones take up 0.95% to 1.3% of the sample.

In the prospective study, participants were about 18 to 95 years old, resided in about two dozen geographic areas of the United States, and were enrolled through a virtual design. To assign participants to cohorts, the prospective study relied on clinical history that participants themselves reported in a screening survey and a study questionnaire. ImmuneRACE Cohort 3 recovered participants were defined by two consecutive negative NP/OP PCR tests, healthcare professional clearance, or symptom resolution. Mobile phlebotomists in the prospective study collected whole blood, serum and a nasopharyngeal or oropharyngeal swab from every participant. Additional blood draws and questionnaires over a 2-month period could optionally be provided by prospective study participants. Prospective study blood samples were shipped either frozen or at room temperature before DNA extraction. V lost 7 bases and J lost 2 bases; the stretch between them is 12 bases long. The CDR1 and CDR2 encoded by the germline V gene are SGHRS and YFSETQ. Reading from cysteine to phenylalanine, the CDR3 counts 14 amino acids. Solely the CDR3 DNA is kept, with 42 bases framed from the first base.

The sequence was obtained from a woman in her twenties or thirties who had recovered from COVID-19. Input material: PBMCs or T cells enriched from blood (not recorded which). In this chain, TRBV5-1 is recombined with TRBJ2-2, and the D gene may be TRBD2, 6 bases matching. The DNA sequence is TGCGCCAGCGCCGGGACTTATAACACCGGGGAGCTGTTTTTT. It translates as CASAGTYNTGELFF.